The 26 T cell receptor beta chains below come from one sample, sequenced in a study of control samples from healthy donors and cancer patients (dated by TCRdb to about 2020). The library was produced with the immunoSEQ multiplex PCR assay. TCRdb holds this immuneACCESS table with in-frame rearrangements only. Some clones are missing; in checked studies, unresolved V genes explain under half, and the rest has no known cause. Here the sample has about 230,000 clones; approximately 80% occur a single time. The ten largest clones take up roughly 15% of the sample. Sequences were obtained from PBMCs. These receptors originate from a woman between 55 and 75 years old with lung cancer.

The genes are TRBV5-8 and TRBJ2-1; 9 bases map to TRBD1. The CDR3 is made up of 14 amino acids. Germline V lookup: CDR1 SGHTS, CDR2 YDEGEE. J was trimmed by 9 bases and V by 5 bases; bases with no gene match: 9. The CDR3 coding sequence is TGTGCCAGCAGTAGACAGGGGGTGGCGATTGAGCAGTTCTTC. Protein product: CASSRQGVAIEQFF.

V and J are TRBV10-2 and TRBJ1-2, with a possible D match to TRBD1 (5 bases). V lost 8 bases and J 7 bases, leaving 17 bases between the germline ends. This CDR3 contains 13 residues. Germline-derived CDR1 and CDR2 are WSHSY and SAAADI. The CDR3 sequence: CASVGDSERGYTF. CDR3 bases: TGCGCCAGCGTAGGGGACTCCGAGCGTGGCTACACCTTC.

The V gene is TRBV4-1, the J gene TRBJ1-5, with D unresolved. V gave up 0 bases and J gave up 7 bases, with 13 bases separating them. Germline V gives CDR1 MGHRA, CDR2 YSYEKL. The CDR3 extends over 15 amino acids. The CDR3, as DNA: TGCGCCAGCAGCCAAGATCAGCCAGGACTCCAGCCCCAGCATTTT. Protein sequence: CASSQDQPGLQPQHF.

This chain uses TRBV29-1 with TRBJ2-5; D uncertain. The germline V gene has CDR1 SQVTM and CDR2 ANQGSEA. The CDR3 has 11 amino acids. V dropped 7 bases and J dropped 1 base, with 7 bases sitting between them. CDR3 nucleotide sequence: TGCAGCGCCTTAATCCAAGAGACCCAGTACTTC. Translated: CSALIQETQYF.

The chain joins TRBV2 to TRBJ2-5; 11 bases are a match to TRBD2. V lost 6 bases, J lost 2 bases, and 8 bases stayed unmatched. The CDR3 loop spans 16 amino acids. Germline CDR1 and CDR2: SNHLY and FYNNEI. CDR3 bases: TGTGCCAGCAGCGACGGGACTAGCGGCCTGCAAGAGACCCAGTACTTC. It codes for CASSDGTSGLQETQYF.

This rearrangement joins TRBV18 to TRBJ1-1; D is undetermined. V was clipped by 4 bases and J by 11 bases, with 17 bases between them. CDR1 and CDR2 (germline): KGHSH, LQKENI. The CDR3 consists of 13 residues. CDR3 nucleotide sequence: TGTGCCAGCTCACAATCTGAGAAAAGGAAGGCTTTCTTT. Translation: CASSQSEKRKAFF.

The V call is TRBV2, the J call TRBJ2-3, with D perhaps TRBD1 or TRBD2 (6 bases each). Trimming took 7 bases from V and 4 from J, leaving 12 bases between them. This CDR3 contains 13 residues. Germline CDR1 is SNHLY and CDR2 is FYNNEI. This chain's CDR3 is CASNSRGPDTQYF. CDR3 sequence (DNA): TGTGCCAGCAACAGTCGGGGGCCAGATACGCAGTATTTT.

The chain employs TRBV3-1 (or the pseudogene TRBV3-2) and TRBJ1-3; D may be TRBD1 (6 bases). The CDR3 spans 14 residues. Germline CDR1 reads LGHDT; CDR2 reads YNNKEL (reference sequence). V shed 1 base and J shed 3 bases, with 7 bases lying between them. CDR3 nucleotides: TGTGCCAGCAGCCAAGGGGGGCTTGGAAACACCATATATTTT. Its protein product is CASSQGGLGNTIYF.

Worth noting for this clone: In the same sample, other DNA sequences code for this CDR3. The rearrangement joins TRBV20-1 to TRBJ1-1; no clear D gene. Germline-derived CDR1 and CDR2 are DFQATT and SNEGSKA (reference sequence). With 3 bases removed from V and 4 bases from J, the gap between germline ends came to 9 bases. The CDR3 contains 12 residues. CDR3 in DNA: TGCAGTGCTAGTACCGGCGGCACTGAAGCTTTCTTT. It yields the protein CSASTGGTEAFF.

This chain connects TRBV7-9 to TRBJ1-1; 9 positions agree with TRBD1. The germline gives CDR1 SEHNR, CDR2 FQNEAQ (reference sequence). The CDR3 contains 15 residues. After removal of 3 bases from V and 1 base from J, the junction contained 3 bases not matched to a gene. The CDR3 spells CASSLQGQGNTEAFF. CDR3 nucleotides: TGTGCCAGCAGCTTGCAGGGACAGGGGAACACTGAAGCTTTCTTT.

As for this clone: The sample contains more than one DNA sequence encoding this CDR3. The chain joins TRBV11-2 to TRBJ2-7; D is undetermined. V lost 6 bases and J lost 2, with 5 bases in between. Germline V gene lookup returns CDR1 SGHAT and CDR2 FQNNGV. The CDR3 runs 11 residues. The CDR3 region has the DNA TGTGCCAGCAGTCCCGCCTACGAGCAGTACTTC. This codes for CASSPAYEQYF.

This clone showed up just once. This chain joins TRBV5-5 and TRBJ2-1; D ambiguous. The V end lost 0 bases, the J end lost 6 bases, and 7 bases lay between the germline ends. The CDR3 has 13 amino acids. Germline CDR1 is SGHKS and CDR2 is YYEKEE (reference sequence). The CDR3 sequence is CASSLAGGNEQFF. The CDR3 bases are TGTGCCAGCAGCTTGGCCGGTGGCAATGAGCAGTTCTTC.

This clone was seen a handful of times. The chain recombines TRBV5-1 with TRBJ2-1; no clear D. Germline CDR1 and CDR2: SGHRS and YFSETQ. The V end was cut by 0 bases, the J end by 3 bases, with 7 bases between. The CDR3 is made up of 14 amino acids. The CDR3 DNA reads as TGCGCCAGCAGCTTGGGGGATGACTACAATGAGCAGTTCTTC. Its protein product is CASSLGDDYNEQFF. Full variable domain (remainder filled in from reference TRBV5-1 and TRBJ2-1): KAGVTQTPRYLIKTRGQQVTLSCSPISGHRSVSWYQQTPGQGLQFLFEYFSETQRNKGNFPGRFSGRQFSNSRSEMNVSTLELGDSALYLCASSLGDDYNEQFFGPGTRLTVL.

CDR3 sequence: CAISERQTNEKLFF. Written as DNA, the CDR3 is TGTGCCATCAGTGAAAGGCAGACTAATGAAAAACTGTTTTTT. The chain joins TRBV10-3 to TRBJ1-4; the D is unclear. Deletions cut 3 bases from V and 2 bases from J, with 7 bases between. The germline V gene has CDR1 ENHRY and CDR2 SYGVKD. The CDR3 totals 14 residues.

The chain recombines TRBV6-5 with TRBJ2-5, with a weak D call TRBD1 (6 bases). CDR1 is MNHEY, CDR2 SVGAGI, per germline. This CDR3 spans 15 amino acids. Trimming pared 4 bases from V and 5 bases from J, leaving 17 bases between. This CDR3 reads CASSSWVAGEETQYF. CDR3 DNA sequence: TGTGCCAGCAGTTCGTGGGTGGCAGGGGAGGAGACCCAGTACTTC.

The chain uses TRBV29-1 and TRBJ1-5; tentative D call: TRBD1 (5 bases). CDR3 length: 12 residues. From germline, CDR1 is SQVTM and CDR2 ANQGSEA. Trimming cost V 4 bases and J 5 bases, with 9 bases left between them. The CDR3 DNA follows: TGCAGCGTTGGGGAAGGGGATCAGCCCCAGCATTTT. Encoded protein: CSVGEGDQPQHF.

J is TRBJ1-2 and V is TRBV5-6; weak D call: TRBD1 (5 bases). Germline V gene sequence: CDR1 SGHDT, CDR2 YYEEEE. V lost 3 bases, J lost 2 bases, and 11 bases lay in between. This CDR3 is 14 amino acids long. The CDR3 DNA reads TGTGCCAGCAGCTGGGCAGGGTTCAACTATGGCTACACCTTC. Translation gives CASSWAGFNYGYTF.

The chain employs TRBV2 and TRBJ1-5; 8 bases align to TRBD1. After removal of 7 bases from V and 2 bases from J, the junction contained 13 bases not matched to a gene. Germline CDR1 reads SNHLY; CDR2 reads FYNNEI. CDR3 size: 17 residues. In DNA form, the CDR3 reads TGTGCCAGCAACCCTACCCGGCAGGGGGCTGGCAATCAGCCCCAGCATTTT. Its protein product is CASNPTRQGAGNQPQHF.

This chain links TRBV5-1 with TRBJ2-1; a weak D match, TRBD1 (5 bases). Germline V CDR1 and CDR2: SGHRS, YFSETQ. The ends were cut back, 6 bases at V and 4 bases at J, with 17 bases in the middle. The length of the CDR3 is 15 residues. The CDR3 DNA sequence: TGCGCCAGCAAGGATGGGGCCCCACCTTACAATGAGCAGTTCTTC. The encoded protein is CASKDGAPPYNEQFF.

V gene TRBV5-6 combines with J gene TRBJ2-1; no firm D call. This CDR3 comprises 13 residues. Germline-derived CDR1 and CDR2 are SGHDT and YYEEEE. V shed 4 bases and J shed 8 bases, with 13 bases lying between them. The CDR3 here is CASSRWSSHEQFF. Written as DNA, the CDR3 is TGTGCCAGCAGCCGATGGAGCAGCCATGAGCAGTTCTTC.

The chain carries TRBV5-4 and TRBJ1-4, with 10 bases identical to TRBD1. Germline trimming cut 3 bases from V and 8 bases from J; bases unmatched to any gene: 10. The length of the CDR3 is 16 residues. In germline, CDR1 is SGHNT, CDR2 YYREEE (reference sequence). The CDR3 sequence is CASSSLRDRGEEKLFF. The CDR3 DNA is TGTGCCAGCAGCTCGCTCCGGGACAGGGGAGAAGAAAAACTGTTTTTT.

The CDR3 reads CASSWGTSGRQETQYF. CDR3 nucleotides: TGTGCCAGCAGCTGGGGGACTAGCGGGAGACAAGAGACCCAGTACTTC. V gene TRBV11-2 combines with J gene TRBJ2-5, with 14 bases aligning to TRBD2. Germline-derived CDR1 and CDR2 are SGHAT and FQNNGV. With 4 bases clipped from V and 2 bases from J, the junction kept 3 bases outside the gene matches. This CDR3 has 16 amino acids. Complete variable domain (other parts from reference TRBV11-2 and TRBJ2-5): EAGVAQSPRYKIIEKRQSVAFWCNPISGHATLYWYQQILGQGPKLLIQFQNNGVVDDSQLPKDRFSAERLKGVDSTLKIQPAKLEDSAVYLCASSWGTSGRQETQYFGPGTRLLVL.

CDR3 DNA sequence: TGTGCCAGCAGCTTGGCCGGGCTGGGGGCCTACAATGAGCAGTTCTTC. Protein: CASSLAGLGAYNEQFF. The chain employs TRBV5-4 and TRBJ2-1; the D gene could be TRBD1 or TRBD2 (5 bases each). The CDR3 has 16 amino acids. V lost 0 bases and J lost 2, with 12 bases in between. The germline CDR1 and CDR2 sequences are SGHNT and YYREEE (reference sequence).

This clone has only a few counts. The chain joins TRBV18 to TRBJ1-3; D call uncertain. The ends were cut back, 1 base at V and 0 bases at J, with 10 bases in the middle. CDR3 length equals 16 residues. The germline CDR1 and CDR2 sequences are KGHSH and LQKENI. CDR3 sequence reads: CASSPLIVTSGNTIYF. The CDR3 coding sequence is TGTGCCAGCTCACCACTTATCGTGACCTCTGGAAACACCATATATTTT.

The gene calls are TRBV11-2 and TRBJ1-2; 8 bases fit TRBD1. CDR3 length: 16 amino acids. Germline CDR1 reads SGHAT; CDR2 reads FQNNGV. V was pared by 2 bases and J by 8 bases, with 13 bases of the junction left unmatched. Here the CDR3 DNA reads TGTGCCAGCAGCTTATACCAACTGCCACAGGGGGGAGGCTACACCTTC. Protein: CASSLYQLPQGGGYTF. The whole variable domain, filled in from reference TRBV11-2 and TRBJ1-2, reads EAGVAQSPRYKIIEKRQSVAFWCNPISGHATLYWYQQILGQGPKLLIQFQNNGVVDDSQLPKDRFSAERLKGVDSTLKIQPAKLEDSAVYLCASSLYQLPQGGGYTFGSGTRLTVV.

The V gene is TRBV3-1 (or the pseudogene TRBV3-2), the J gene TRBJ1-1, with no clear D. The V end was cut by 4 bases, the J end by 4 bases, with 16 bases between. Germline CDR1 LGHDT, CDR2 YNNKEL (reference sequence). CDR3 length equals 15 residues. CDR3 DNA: TGTGCCAGCAGCCCCCCCGGACGGGGTGGCACTGAAGCTTTCTTT. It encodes CASSPPGRGGTEAFF.